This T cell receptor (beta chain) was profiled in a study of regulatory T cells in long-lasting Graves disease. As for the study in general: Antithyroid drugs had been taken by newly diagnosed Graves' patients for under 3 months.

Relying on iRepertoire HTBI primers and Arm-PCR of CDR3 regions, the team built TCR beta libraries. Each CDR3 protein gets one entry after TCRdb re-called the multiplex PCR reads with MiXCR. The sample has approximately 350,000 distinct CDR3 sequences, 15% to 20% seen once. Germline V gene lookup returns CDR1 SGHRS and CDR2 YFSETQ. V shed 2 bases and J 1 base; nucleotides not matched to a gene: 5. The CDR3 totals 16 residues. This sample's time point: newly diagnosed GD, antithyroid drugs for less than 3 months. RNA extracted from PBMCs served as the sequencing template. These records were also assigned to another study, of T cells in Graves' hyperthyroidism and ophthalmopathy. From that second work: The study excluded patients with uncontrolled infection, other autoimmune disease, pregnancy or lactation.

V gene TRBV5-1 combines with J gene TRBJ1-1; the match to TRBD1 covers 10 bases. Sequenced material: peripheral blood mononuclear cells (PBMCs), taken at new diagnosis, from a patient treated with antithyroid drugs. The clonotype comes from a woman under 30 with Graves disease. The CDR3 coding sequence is TGCGCCAGCAGCTTACCAGGGACAGGGGCGAACACTGAAGCTTTCTTT. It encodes CASSLPGTGANTEAFF.